Following are 21 T cell receptor beta chains from one sample sequenced in a study of T-cell reconstitution after alpha-beta-depleted transplantation in children. The authors prepared the TCRbeta library with unique molecular identifiers. TCRdb passed the PCR reads through MiXCR, listing each CDR3 protein once. The table lists about 360,000 distinct CDR3 sequences, 10% to 15% of them singletons. The sequences come from PBMCs, collected from the stem cell graft. The receptors originated from a human donor who donated a stem cell graft to a child with Fanconi anemia.

In its sample, this clonotype was seen a few times. J is TRBJ2-7 and V is TRBV28; weak D call: TRBD1 (5 bases). The V end lost 2 bases, the J end lost 3 bases, and 8 bases lay between the germline ends. The CDR3 covers 13 residues. Germline CDR1 reads MDHEN; CDR2 reads SYDVKM. CDR3 protein: CASSLRQGYEQYV. The CDR3 DNA follows: TGTGCCAGCAGTTTACGTCAGGGCTACGAGCAGTACGTC.

The chain recombines TRBV9 with TRBJ1-3; tentatively, D is TRBD1 (6 bases). CDR3 size: 14 residues. The germline V gene encodes CDR1 SGDLS and CDR2 YYNGEE. With 2 bases removed from V and 4 bases from J, the gap between germline ends came to 10 bases. DNA for the CDR3: TGTGCCAGCAGCGTGGGGACAAACGGAAACACCATATATTTT. Residues: CASSVGTNGNTIYF.

V gene TRBV14 combines with J gene TRBJ2-6, with D hard to call. CDR1 and CDR2 from the germline V gene are SGHDN and FVKESK. V lost 0 bases, J lost 1 base, and 10 bases lay in between. The CDR3 has 17 residues. The CDR3 bases are TGTGCCAGCAGCCAAGAAGAAATAGTTTCTGGGGCCAACGTCCTGACTTTC. Residues: CASSQEEIVSGANVLTF.

The sample holds many counts of this clonotype. The rearrangement uses TRBV12-3 or TRBV12-4 and TRBJ1-2, with D maybe TRBD1 (5 bases). V was trimmed by 6 bases and J by 6 bases, leaving 14 bases between them. This CDR3 region has 13 residues. The CDR3 DNA sequence: TGTGCCAGCAGCCCCGGGAGGGGAGATGGCTACACCTTC. Protein product: CASSPGRGDGYTF.

This clonotype was observed a handful of times. The genes are TRBV2 and TRBJ1-1; 11 bases fit TRBD1. V lost 4 bases to trimming and J lost 11 bases; unmatched junction nucleotides: 6. Germline V gene lookup returns CDR1 SNHLY and CDR2 FYNNEI. The CDR3 totals 13 residues. As DNA, the CDR3 is TGTGCCAGCAGTGGGACAGGGGGCGCGGGCGCTTTCTTT. Translation gives CASSGTGGAGAFF.

This clonotype was counted many times. This chain's CDR3 is CSAFRQELNTEAFF. In DNA, the CDR3 is TGCAGTGCTTTTAGACAGGAATTGAACACTGAAGCTTTCTTT. The chain recombines TRBV20-1 with TRBJ1-1, with TRBD1 as a possible D gene (6 bases). V was trimmed by 5 bases and J by 0 bases, leaving 13 bases between them. This CDR3 comprises 14 residues. Germline-derived CDR1 and CDR2 are DFQATT and SNEGSKA (reference sequence).

The chain links TRBV9 to TRBJ2-3, with 8 bases that match TRBD2. There are 15 residues in the CDR3. Germline CDR1 reads SGDLS; CDR2 reads YYNGEE. V was clipped by 0 bases and J by 4 bases; unmatched bases: 4. The CDR3 protein is CASSVDRGGSDTQYF. In DNA, the CDR3 is TGTGCCAGCAGCGTAGACCGGGGGGGGTCAGATACGCAGTATTTT.

Concerning this clonotype itself: This may stem from a read error, because a much larger clone lies one nucleotide away. The chain carries TRBV10-3 and TRBJ2-1, with D perhaps matching TRBD1 (6 bases). CDR1 and CDR2 (germline): ENHRY, SYGVKD. V was pared by 3 bases and J by 0 bases, with 9 bases between. The CDR3 extends over 15 amino acids. In nucleotides, the CDR3 is TGTGCCATCAGTGATAGGGGGAGCTCCTACAATGAGCAGTTCTTC. Protein: CAISDRGSSYNEQFF.

The genes are TRBV20-1 and TRBJ1-1; D is unresolved. V dropped 8 bases and J dropped 3 bases, with 19 bases sitting between them. The CDR3 loop spans 14 amino acids. Germline-derived CDR1 and CDR2 are DFQATT and SNEGSKA (reference sequence). The CDR3 spells CSSSTVDSYTEAFF. DNA of the CDR3: TGCAGTTCAAGTACGGTGGACTCGTACACTGAAGCTTTCTTT.

The chain links TRBV11-2 to TRBJ2-7, with a weak D call TRBD2 (5 bases). CDR1 and CDR2 from the germline V gene are SGHAT and FQNNGV. The CDR3 covers 13 residues. The germline V and J ends were trimmed by 3 bases and 3 bases, with 9 bases remaining between them. The CDR3: CASSFGRDYEQYF. The CDR3 region has the DNA TGTGCCAGCAGCTTCGGACGGGACTACGAGCAGTACTTC.

V is TRBV27 and J is TRBJ2-3; 10 bases match TRBD2. Trimming cost V 6 bases and J 6 bases; bases outside gene matches: 15. The CDR3 covers 17 residues. The germline CDR1 and CDR2 sequences are MNHEY and SMNVEV (reference sequence). CDR3 coding DNA: TGTGCCAGCAGCCCGGCGCCTAGCGGGAGAAAGGGGGATACGCAGTATTTT. Protein sequence: CASSPAPSGRKGDTQYF.

At least ten counts were recorded for this clonotype. The chain carries TRBV15 and TRBJ2-1; possible D gene TRBD2, 6 bases. CDR3 length: 14 residues. Trimming removed 5 bases from V and 3 bases from J, with 11 bases in between. Germline CDR1 is LNHNV and CDR2 is YYDKDF (reference sequence). The DNA of the CDR3 is TGTGCCACCAGCGGGGACTCCTTCTACAATGAGCAGTTCTTC. It translates to CATSGDSFYNEQFF.

This clonotype was observed at least ten times. The chain has TRBV29-1 and TRBJ1-1; D gene ambiguous. CDR1 and CDR2 (germline): SQVTM, ANQGSEA. The V end was cut by 0 bases, the J end by 11 bases, with 10 bases between. CDR3 length equals 11 residues. CDR3 DNA sequence: TGCAGCGTTGAAGATCTTGGAACGGCTTTCTTT. Amino acids: CSVEDLGTAFF.

This clonotype was picked up a small number of times. The chain combines TRBV5-1 with TRBJ1-1; D may be TRBD1 (5 bases). The CDR3 sequence is 14 residues long. V shed 3 bases and J shed 6 bases, with 15 bases lying between them. Germline V CDR1 and CDR2: SGHRS, YFSETQ. The CDR3 nucleotides are TGCGCCAGCAGCTCCGACACGGGGCGCTCTGAAGCTTTCTTT. Translating gives CASSSDTGRSEAFF.

The V call is TRBV12-5, the J call TRBJ1-1, with a tentative D call TRBD1 (5 bases). CDR1 and CDR2 (germline): LGHNT, FRNRAP. The CDR3 is 15 residues long. The ends were cut back, 3 bases at V and 7 bases at J, with 18 bases in the middle. For the CDR3, the DNA is TGTGCTAGTGGTTTTTCAGGCAGGGTGAAATATGAAGCTTTCTTT. It codes for CASGFSGRVKYEAFF.

The chain carries TRBV20-1 and TRBJ2-6, with 8 bases lining up with TRBD1. The V gene's germline CDR1 is DFQATT and CDR2 SNEGSKA (reference sequence). V shed 0 bases, J shed 6 bases, and the junction held 10 bases outside the gene matches. This CDR3 has 17 residues. CDR3 region: CSAREAPGGAEANVLTF. CDR3 nucleotides: TGCAGTGCTAGAGAGGCTCCAGGGGGCGCCGAGGCCAACGTCCTGACTTTC.

With respect to this clonotype: A much larger clone lies one base from this, so it may be a read error. J is TRBJ1-1 and V is TRBV6-5; no firm D call. Germline CDR1 MNHEY, CDR2 SVGAGI. This CDR3 has 14 residues. The CDR3 here is CAGSYAGGNTEAFF. The CDR3 bases are TGTGCCGGCAGTTACGCGGGAGGCAACACTGAAGCTTTCTTT.

CDR3 coding DNA: TGCGCCAGCAGCTTGGGGGCAGGGAGCACCGGGGAGCTGTTTTTT. It specifies CASSLGAGSTGELFF. The chain links TRBV5-1 to TRBJ2-2; either TRBD1 or TRBD2 may fit D (5 bases each). V gave up 0 bases and J gave up 4 bases, with 10 bases separating them. CDR1 and CDR2 (germline): SGHRS, YFSETQ. CDR3 length: 15 residues.

V usage is TRBV11-1 and J usage is TRBJ2-3; 7 nucleotides match TRBD1. Trimming at V came to 5 bases and at J to 2 bases, leaving 4 bases not matched to a gene. This CDR3 contains 14 residues. Germline CDR1 reads SGHAT; CDR2 reads FQDESV (reference sequence). CDR3 nucleotide sequence: TGTGCCAGCAGCCAAGGGACAGCCACAGATACGCAGTATTTT. Amino acid sequence: CASSQGTATDTQYF. Looking up the rest from reference TRBV11-1 and TRBJ2-3 gives the full variable domain: EAEVAQSPRYKITEKSQAVAFWCDPISGHATLYWYRQILGQGPELLVQFQDESVVDDSQLPKDRFSAERLKGVDSTLKIQPAELGDSAMYLCASSQGTATDTQYFGPGTRLTVL.

This clonotype was counted ten times or more. This chain connects TRBV28 to TRBJ1-4; D not resolved. The length of the CDR3 is 14 residues. The V end lost 5 bases, the J end lost 3 bases, and 10 bases lay between the germline ends. The germline gives CDR1 MDHEN, CDR2 SYDVKM. CDR3 bases: TGTGCCAGCAGTGAGGGAGGCCCTAATGAAAAACTGTTTTTT. The encoded protein is CASSEGGPNEKLFF.

The chain has TRBV27 and TRBJ2-3; a possible D gene is TRBD1 (6 bases). V lost 2 bases, J lost 4 bases, and 10 bases lay in between. There are 14 residues in the CDR3. Germline lookup yields CDR1 MNHEY and CDR2 SMNVEV (reference sequence). In DNA form, the CDR3 reads TGTGCCAGCAGTTTAATCAGGGGCGCAGATACGCAGTATTTT. Amino acid sequence: CASSLIRGADTQYF.